The rows below give T cell receptor beta chains drawn from one sample of a study of blood T cells in healthy people across ages. TCRdb re-derived calls from the 5' RACE reads in MiXCR, one entry per CDR3 protein. The repertoire holds fewer than 950,000 distinct CDR3 sequences, with about 53% as singletons. The sequenced sample was blood. Every receptor here comes from a man older than 75 in good health. CDR3s include the opening cysteine and the closing phenylalanine or tryptophan. Each record gives: J gene, V gene, D gene, clone size, CDR3 DNA, CDR3 protein. The D gene is left open where the match is weak. Size values are once, few and many counts, or a class for expanded clones, and some rows have none.

TRBJ2-1,TRBV12-3/TRBV12-4,-,-,TGTGCCAGCAGTTTATACGCAGGGTCCTACAATGAGCAGTTCTTC,CASSLYAGSYNEQFF
TRBJ1-2,TRBV10-1,-,-,TGCGCCAGCAGTGAGCCTCCGGGCGGAGGCTACACCTTC,CASSEPPGGGYTF
TRBJ2-1,TRBV20-1,TRBD2,-,TGCAGTGCTGCCCAGGTAGCGGGTCTTGTTAATGAGCAGTTCTTC,CSAAQVAGLVNEQFF
TRBJ1-5,TRBV4-1,-,-,TGCGCCAGCAGAAAAGATGGGGGGCCCCAGCATTTT,CASRKDGGPQHF
TRBJ2-5,TRBV20-1,TRBD2,-,TGCAGCGTATCCAAGCTAGCGGGAGGGCTGGGGACCCAGTACTTC,CSVSKLAGGLGTQYF
TRBJ2-7,TRBV29-1,-,-,TGCAGCGTAGCTCGGAGCCCTATCCGGTTGTCCTCCTGCGAGCAGTACTTC,CSVARSPIRLSSCEQYF
TRBJ1-1,TRBV10-3,-,few,TGTGCCATCAGCCGGTTGGAGGGCAACACTGAAGCTTTCTTT,CAISRLEGNTEAFF
TRBJ1-2,TRBV6-1,-,-,TGTGCCAGCAGTGAGTTGGACTATGGCTACACCTTC,CASSELDYGYTF
TRBJ1-2,TRBV3-1,-,few,TGTGCCAGCAGCCACGAACAGGGCAACTATGGCTACACCTTC,CASSHEQGNYGYTF
TRBJ2-1,TRBV29-1,-,-,TGCAGCGTTGAAGTATGGGAGAGCTCCTACAATGAGCAGTTCTTC,CSVEVWESSYNEQFF